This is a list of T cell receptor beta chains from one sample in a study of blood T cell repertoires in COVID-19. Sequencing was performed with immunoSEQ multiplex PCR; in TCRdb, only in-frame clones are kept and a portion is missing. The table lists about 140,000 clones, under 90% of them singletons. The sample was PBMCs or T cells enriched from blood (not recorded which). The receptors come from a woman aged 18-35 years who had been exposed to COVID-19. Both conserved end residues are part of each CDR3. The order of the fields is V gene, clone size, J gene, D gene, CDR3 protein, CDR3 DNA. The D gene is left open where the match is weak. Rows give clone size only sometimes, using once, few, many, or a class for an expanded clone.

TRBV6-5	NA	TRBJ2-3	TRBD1	CASSSGQGAGDTQYF	TGTGCCAGCAGCTCGGGACAGGGGGCAGGAGATACGCAGTATTTT
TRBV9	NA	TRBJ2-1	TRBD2	CASSVSGRVGLAGTNRNEQFF	TGTGCCAGCAGCGTTTCCGGCCGTGTCGGACTAGCGGGCACTAACAGGAATGAGCAGTTCTTC
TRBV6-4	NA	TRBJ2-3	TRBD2	CASSEAGGPERTQYF	TGTGCCAGCAGTGAAGCGGGAGGGCCCGAGCGGACGCAGTATTTT
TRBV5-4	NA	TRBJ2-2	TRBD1	CASSRWTGNTGELFF	TGTGCCAGCAGCCGTTGGACAGGGAACACCGGGGAGCTGTTTTTT
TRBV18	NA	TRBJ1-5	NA	CASSPGRQGYQPQHF	TGTGCCAGCTCACCAGGTCGGCAGGGCTATCAGCCCCAGCATTTT
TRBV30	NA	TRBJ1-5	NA	CAWEQGFDQPQHF	TGTGCCTGGGAACAGGGATTCGATCAGCCCCAGCATTTT
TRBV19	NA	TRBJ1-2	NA	CASSIGTVDGYTF	TGTGCCAGTAGTATCGGGACTGTCGATGGCTACACCTTC
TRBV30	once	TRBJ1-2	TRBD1	CAWEDRAIRFYGYTF	TGTGCCTGGGAGGACAGGGCAATTAGATTCTATGGCTACACCTTC
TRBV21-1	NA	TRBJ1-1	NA	CASSHPFSWGETEAFF	TGTGCCAGCAGCCACCCCTTCTCTTGGGGGGAGACTGAAGCTTTCTTT
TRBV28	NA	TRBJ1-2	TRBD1	CATGGSYGYTF	TGTGCCACAGGGGGGAGCTATGGCTACACCTTC
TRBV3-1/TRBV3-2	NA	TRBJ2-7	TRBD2	CASSRKLAGKDEQYF	TGTGCCAGCAGCCGTAAGCTAGCGGGAAAGGACGAGCAGTACTTC
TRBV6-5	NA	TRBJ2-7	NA	CASSTGLTGSYEQYF	TGTGCCAGCAGTACAGGGTTAACGGGGTCCTACGAGCAGTACTTC
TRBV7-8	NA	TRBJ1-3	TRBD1	CASSPGQGHTIYF	TGTGCCAGCAGCCCGGGACAGGGACACACCATATATTTT
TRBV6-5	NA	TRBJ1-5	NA	CASSYPQGRNQPQHF	TGTGCCAGCAGTTATCCACAGGGTCGCAATCAGCCCCAGCATTTT
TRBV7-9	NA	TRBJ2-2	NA	CASSYRAPGAGELFF	TGTGCCAGCAGTTACCGGGCCCCAGGGGCCGGGGAGCTGTTTTTT
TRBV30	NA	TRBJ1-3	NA	CAWGNGRNSGNTIYF	TGTGCCTGGGGAAATGGCAGAAACTCTGGAAACACCATATATTTT
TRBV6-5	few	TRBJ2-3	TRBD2	CASSGRGHDYKYF	TGTGCCAGCAGCGGGAGGGGACACGATTATAAGTATTTT
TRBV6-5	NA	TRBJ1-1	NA	CASSTFDKNTEAFF	TGTGCCAGCAGCACATTCGACAAGAACACTGAAGCTTTCTTT
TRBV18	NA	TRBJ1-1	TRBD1	CASRTGENTEAFF	TGTGCCAGCCGGACAGGGGAGAACACTGAAGCTTTCTTT
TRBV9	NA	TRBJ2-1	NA	CASSRTGENNEQFF	TGTGCCAGTAGCAGAACGGGAGAGAACAATGAGCAGTTCTTC
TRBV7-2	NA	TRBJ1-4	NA	CASSLRATNEKLFF	TGTGCCAGCAGCTTGCGAGCAACTAATGAAAAACTGTTTTTT
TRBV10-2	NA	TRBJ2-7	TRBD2	CASSGSGRAVEQYF	TGCGCCAGCAGTGGGAGCGGGAGGGCCGTCGAGCAGTACTTC
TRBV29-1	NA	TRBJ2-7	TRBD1	CSVGEQGGYEQYF	TGCAGCGTTGGAGAACAGGGGGGCTACGAGCAGTACTTC
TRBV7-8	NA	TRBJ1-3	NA	CASSSQQGTYSGNTIYF	TGTGCCAGCAGCTCCCAGCAGGGGACATACTCTGGAAACACCATATATTTT
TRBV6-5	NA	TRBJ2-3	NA	CASILSTDTQYF	TGTGCCAGCATTCTTAGCACAGATACGCAGTATTTT
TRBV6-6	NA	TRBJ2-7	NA	CASSNQATYEQYF	TGTGCCAGCAGTAACCAGGCTACCTACGAGCAGTACTTC
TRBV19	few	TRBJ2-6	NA	CASSTQNSGANVLTF	TGTGCCAGTAGTACTCAGAACTCTGGGGCCAACGTCCTGACTTTC
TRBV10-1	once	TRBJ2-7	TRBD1	CASSDPGQGAYEQYF	TGCGCCAGCAGTGATCCGGGACAGGGGGCTTACGAGCAGTACTTC
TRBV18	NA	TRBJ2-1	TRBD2	CASSPDPSGYNEQFF	TGTGCCAGCTCACCAGACCCTAGCGGCTACAATGAGCAGTTCTTC
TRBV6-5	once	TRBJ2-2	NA	CASNTGEVGELFF	TGTGCCAGCAATACGGGGGAGGTCGGGGAGCTGTTTTTT
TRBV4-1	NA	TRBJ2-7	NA	CASSHEYSYEQYF	TGCGCCAGCAGCCACGAGTACTCCTACGAGCAGTACTTC
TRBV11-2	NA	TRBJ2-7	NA	CASSLLETGGYEQYF	TGTGCCAGCAGCTTACTCGAAACAGGCGGCTACGAGCAGTACTTC
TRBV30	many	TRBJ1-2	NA	CAWSTLYGYTF	TGTGCCTGGAGTACTCTGTATGGCTACACCTTC
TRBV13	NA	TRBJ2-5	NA	CASSLRFQGGGAQYF	TGTGCCAGCAGCCTCCGATTCCAGGGTGGTGGGGCCCAGTACTTC
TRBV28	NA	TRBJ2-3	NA	CASIDSASTDTQYF	TGTGCCAGCATTGACAGTGCTAGCACAGATACGCAGTATTTT
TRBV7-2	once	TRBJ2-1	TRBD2	CASSPKTGGAYNEQFF	TGTGCCAGCAGCCCCAAGACGGGAGGGGCCTACAATGAGCAGTTCTTC
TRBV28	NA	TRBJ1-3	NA	CASSLEGGRSGNTIYF	TGTGCCAGCAGTTTGGAGGGCGGGCGCTCTGGAAACACCATATATTTT
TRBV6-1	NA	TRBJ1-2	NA	CASSDRLGGGGYTF	TGTGCCAGCAGTGATCGTTTAGGCGGCGGAGGCTACACCTTC
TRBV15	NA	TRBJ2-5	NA	CATSRGQAVQETQYF	TGTGCCACCAGCAGAGGACAGGCGGTACAAGAGACCCAGTACTTC
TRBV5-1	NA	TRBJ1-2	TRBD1	CASSQLTGGKDYGYTF	TGCGCCAGCAGCCAATTGACAGGGGGCAAAGACTATGGCTACACCTTC
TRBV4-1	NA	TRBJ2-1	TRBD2	CASSPPGGGRAFGDEQFF	TGCGCCAGCAGCCCTCCCGGAGGCGGGAGGGCCTTCGGCGATGAGCAGTTCTTC
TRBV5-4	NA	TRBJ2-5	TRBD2	CASSLGDSGRASETQYF	TGTGCCAGCAGCTTGGGGGATAGCGGGAGGGCCTCGGAGACCCAGTACTTC
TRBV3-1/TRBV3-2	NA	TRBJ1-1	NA	CASSQVWGRTEAFF	TGTGCCAGCAGCCAAGTCTGGGGGAGGACTGAAGCTTTCTTT
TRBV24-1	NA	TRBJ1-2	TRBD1	CATSGRGGSGGYTF	TGTGCCACCAGTGGACGAGGGGGCTCGGGTGGCTACACCTTC